The clone carrying this T cell receptor beta chain was seen repeatedly, ten times or more. The antigen is not known. A universal primer site was created by template switching, with the cDNA bearing unique molecular identifiers. A single record per CDR3 protein comes from TCRdb applying MiXCR to the 5' RACE reads. The sample includes around 200,000 distinct CDR3 sequences, 9.4% of them seen just once. This sample stems from a study of identical twins. Study conclusions and caveats: There were fewer insertions in abundant cord blood beta clonotypes, but memory repertoires showed no such pattern. Zero-insertion results could be subject to partial confounding by invariant MAIT and iNKT cells.

Material: memory (CD45RO+) T cells sorted from blood. The receptor's source is a woman between 18 and 30 years old in good health.

The CDR3 coding sequence is TGTGCCAGCAGTTTAAGCCGCGGGAGGGCCTACGAGCAGTACTTC. It translates to CASSLSRGRAYEQYF. V usage is TRBV12-3 or TRBV12-4 and J usage is TRBJ2-7, with 9 bases that match TRBD2. The CDR3 runs to 15 residues. The J segment lost 2 bases and the V segment lost 2 bases, leaving 4 bases of the junction unmatched.